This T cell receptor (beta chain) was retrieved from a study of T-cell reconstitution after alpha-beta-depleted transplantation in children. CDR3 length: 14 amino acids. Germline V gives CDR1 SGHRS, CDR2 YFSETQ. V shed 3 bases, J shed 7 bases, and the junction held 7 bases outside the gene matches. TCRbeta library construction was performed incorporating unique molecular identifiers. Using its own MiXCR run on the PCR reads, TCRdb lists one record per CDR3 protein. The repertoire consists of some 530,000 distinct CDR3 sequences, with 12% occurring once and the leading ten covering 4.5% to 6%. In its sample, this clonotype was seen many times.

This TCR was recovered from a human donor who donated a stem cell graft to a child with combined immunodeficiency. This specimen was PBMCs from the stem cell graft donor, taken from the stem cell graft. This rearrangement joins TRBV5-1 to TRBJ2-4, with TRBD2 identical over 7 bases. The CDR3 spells CASSSGGGVNIQYF. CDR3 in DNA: TGCGCCAGCAGCTCCGGGGGAGGGGTGAACATTCAGTACTTC. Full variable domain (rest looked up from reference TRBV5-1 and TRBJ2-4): KAGVTQTPRYLIKTRGQQVTLSCSPISGHRSVSWYQQTPGQGLQFLFEYFSETQRNKGNFPGRFSGRQFSNSRSEMNVSTLELGDSALYLCASSSGGGVNIQYFGAGTRLSVL.